These 8 T cell receptor beta chains were sequenced from one sample in a study of blood T cell repertoires in COVID-19. Sequenced by immunoSEQ multiplex PCR; TCRdb stores in-frame clones only, minus some. The top ten clones hold more than 2.5% of a sample with under 300,000 clones, over 70% of them seen once. Input material: peripheral blood. The receptors were gathered from an elderly woman with acute or convalescent COVID-19.

CDR3 amino acids: CASSIWTSGGISYEQYF. DNA for the CDR3: TGTGCCAGTAGTATATGGACTAGCGGGGGCATCTCCTACGAGCAGTACTTC. This chain links TRBV19 with TRBJ2-7, with TRBD2 identical over 13 bases. Germline V gene data show CDR1 as LNHDA and CDR2 as SQIVND (reference sequence). This CDR3 is 17 amino acids long. V lost 2 bases and J lost 0; bases outside the gene matches: 4.

This clone has just one count. The chain uses TRBV3-1 (or the pseudogene TRBV3-2) and TRBJ2-2, with D tentatively TRBD2 (7 bases). The CDR3 sequence is 15 residues long. Germline CDR1 reads LGHDT; CDR2 reads YNNKEL (reference sequence). V was pared by 5 bases and J by 4 bases, with 14 bases between. The CDR3 is CASSSRGGATGELFF. CDR3 bases: TGTGCCAGCAGCTCCCGAGGGGGGGCCACCGGGGAGCTGTTTTTT.

With regard to this clone: The junction departs from the called germline gene at one end, perhaps through a read error. The rearrangement uses TRBV24-1 and TRBJ2-7; possible D gene TRBD1, 8 bases. This CDR3 contains 13 residues. Germline V CDR1 and CDR2: KGHDR, SFDVKD. This chain's CDR3 is CATSPDRGLLCDF. CDR3 nucleotides: TGTGCCACCAGTCCCGACAGGGGACTACTTTGTGACTTC.

Regarding this clone: This sample includes further DNA sequences coding for the same CDR3. This chain joins TRBV7-2 and TRBJ2-2; D is unresolved. The CDR3 has 14 residues. Per germline, CDR1 SGHTA and CDR2 FQGNSA. V gave up 1 base and J gave up 1 base, with 4 bases separating them. CDR3 nucleotides: TGTGCCAGCAGCTTAGACAGGAACACCGGGGAGCTGTTTTTT. This translates into CASSLDRNTGELFF.

The chain combines TRBV4-3 with TRBJ1-2; unclear D gene. CDR1 is LGHNA, CDR2 YSLEER, per germline. CDR3 length: 15 residues. V lost 1 base to trimming and J lost 3 bases, with 12 bases between them. The CDR3 is CASSQVGNGDYGYTF. CDR3 DNA: TGCGCCAGCAGCCAAGTGGGGAACGGGGACTATGGCTACACCTTC.

The CDR3 here is CASSVTGGGETQYF. Here the CDR3 DNA reads TGTGCCAGCAGCGTCACAGGGGGCGGAGAGACCCAGTACTTC. The chain joins TRBV9 to TRBJ2-5, with TRBD1 identical over 9 bases. This CDR3 comprises 14 residues. Trimming at V came to 2 bases and at J to 4 bases, leaving 3 bases not matched to a gene. Germline CDR1 SGDLS, CDR2 YYNGEE. The full variable domain, rest sourced from reference TRBV9 and TRBJ2-5, is DSGVTQTPKHLITATGQRVTLRCSPRSGDLSVYWYQQSLDQGLQFLIQYYNGEERAKGNILERFSAQQFPDLHSELNLSSLELGDSALYFCASSVTGGGETQYFGPGTRLLVL.

This clone was detected only a few times. The chain joins TRBV19 to TRBJ1-2; TRBD1 agrees at 7 bases. CDR1 and CDR2 (germline): LNHDA, SQIVND (reference sequence). There are 14 residues in the CDR3. V was clipped by 4 bases and J by 3 bases; unmatched bases: 5. The CDR3 nucleotides read TGTGCCAGTAGTAAGTGGGACAGACACTATGGCTACACCTTC. As protein: CASSKWDRHYGYTF.

V usage is TRBV7-9 and J usage is TRBJ1-5; weak D call: TRBD1 (6 bases). With 5 bases removed from V and 6 bases from J, the gap between germline ends came to 14 bases. The V gene's germline CDR1 is SEHNR and CDR2 FQNEAQ (reference sequence). The CDR3 length is 14 residues. The chain's CDR3 is CASSGHRAPQPQHF. The CDR3 region has the DNA TGTGCCAGCAGCGGCCACAGGGCGCCTCAGCCCCAGCATTTT.